Below, 28 T cell receptor beta chains from the same sample are listed, as sequenced in a study of Graves' ophthalmopathy and Graves' hyperthyroidism. The authors amplified TCR beta CDR3 regions, and they did so from RNA transcripts for repertoire sequencing. Second-round multiplex PCR came after first-round RT-PCR with HTBI primers. In TCRdb, the multiplex PCR reads were re-called with MiXCR into one record per CDR3 protein. The sample comprises approximately 700,000 distinct CDR3 sequences, roughly two fifths of which are singletons, and roughly 45% rests with the top ten. Sequences were obtained from peripheral blood. The receptors come from an adult man with Graves' ophthalmopathy.

In this sample, this clonotype turned up once. The chain joins TRBV10-3 to TRBJ1-2, with D unresolved. In germline, CDR1 is ENHRY, CDR2 SYGVKD. The CDR3 consists of 15 residues. Deletions cut 10 bases from V and 6 bases from J, with 24 bases between. The CDR3: CASRNGPSILDGYTF. In nucleotides, the CDR3 is TGTGCCAGCAGAAACGGACCGTCTATTCTGGATGGCTACACCTTC.

The chain joins TRBV25-1 to TRBJ2-2, with 10 bases fitting TRBD2. CDR1 and CDR2 from the germline V gene are MGHDK and SYGVNS. Unmatched junction bases numbered 13, after V lost 6 bases and J lost 6 bases. The CDR3 runs 17 residues. CDR3 coding DNA: TGTGCCAGCAGCTTAGAGGTCCTAGCGGGAGTAGCCGGGGAGCTGTTTTTT. Translating gives CASSLEVLAGVAGELFF.

The chain recombines TRBV10-3 with TRBJ1-1; D perhaps matches TRBD1 (5 bases). Germline V gene sequence: CDR1 ENHRY, CDR2 SYGVKD. V was pared by 10 bases and J by 1 base, with 19 bases between. The CDR3 sequence is 15 residues long. CDR3 bases: TGTGCCAGCAGCCTACCCCGGGGCGGGAACACTGAAGCTTTCTTT. Amino acids: CASSLPRGGNTEAFF.

This clonotype was seen more than once but under ten times. At one boundary the junction diverges from the germline segment, which might be a read error. V gene TRBV7-9 combines with J gene TRBJ2-6; D ambiguous. The CDR3 covers 14 residues. Germline values: CDR1 SEHNR, CDR2 FQNEAQ (reference sequence). CDR3 in amino acids: CSSSFLSGANVLTF. DNA of the CDR3: TGTTCCAGCAGCTTTCTCTCTGGGGCCAACGTCCTGACTTTC.

As concerns this clonotype: An end of the junction differs from the germline gene, which may be a read error. This chain joins TRBV19 and TRBJ2-6; 11 bases match TRBD1. CDR3 size: 13 residues. Germline V lookup: CDR1 LNHDA, CDR2 SQIVND (reference sequence). CDR3 sequence reads: CASKQLGQGGAAF. DNA of the CDR3: TGTGCCAGTAAGCAACTGGGACAGGGGGGTGCAGCTTTC.

A remark on this clonotype: A read error is possible here, since a much larger clone lies one base away. The rearrangement uses TRBV24-1 and TRBJ1-2; no firm D call. V lost 7 bases, J lost 4 bases, and 15 bases lay in between. Germline V gene lookup returns CDR1 KGHDR and CDR2 SFDVKD. The length of the CDR3 is 14 residues. As DNA, the CDR3 is TGTGCCACCAGCGAGGACGACGGACCCTATGGCTACACCTTC. It encodes CATSEDDGPYGYTF.

V is TRBV24-1 and J is TRBJ2-5; 8 bases align to TRBD2. The CDR3 spans 14 residues. Per the germline V gene, CDR1 is KGHDR and CDR2 is SFDVKD. V lost 11 bases to trimming and J lost 5 bases; unmatched junction nucleotides: 12. CDR3 residues: CASSPGLVGETQYF. DNA of the CDR3: TGTGCCAGCAGCCCGGGACTAGTAGGGGAGACCCAGTACTTC.

The V gene is TRBV7-9, the J gene TRBJ2-6; D tentatively reads TRBD1 or TRBD2 (5 bases each). Germline V gene sequence: CDR1 SEHNR, CDR2 FQNEAQ (reference sequence). The CDR3 spans 15 residues. The ends were cut back, 5 bases at V and 2 bases at J, with 10 bases in the middle. The CDR3 sequence: CASSAGAPGANVLTF. The CDR3 coding sequence is TGTGCCAGCAGCGCCGGGGCGCCTGGGGCCAACGTCCTGACTTTC.

The chain has TRBV10-3 and TRBJ1-4; D is uncertain. V gave up 10 bases and J gave up 0 bases, with 21 bases separating them. This CDR3 has 17 residues. Germline lookup yields CDR1 ENHRY and CDR2 SYGVKD. In DNA, the CDR3 is TGTGCCAGCAGACCATTCCCCCGTGGTGCAACTAATGAAAAACTGTTTTTT. It encodes CASRPFPRGATNEKLFF.

A word on this clonotype: The junction and the germline gene differ at one end; a read error may be behind it. The rearrangement joins TRBV10-3 to TRBJ1-1; 8 bases are shared with TRBD1. The CDR3 is 16 residues long. Germline V gives CDR1 ENHRY, CDR2 SYGVKD. The CDR3 DNA reads TGTGCCAGCAGTGAGTCTCCGGACAGGGCAAACACTGAAGCTCTCTTT. This gives the protein CASSESPDRANTEALF.

The chain recombines TRBV10-3 with TRBJ1-6; D perhaps matches TRBD1 (5 bases). V lost 11 bases to trimming and J lost 2 bases, with 13 bases between them. Germline V lookup: CDR1 ENHRY, CDR2 SYGVKD. The CDR3 contains 14 residues. CDR3 bases: TGTGCCCGACAGCACGTCCCCTATAATTCACCCCTCCACTTT. It codes for CARQHVPYNSPLHF.

The rearrangement links TRBV20-1 to TRBJ2-7; 8 bases line up with TRBD2. TRBJ2-1 matches the DNA end more closely, so the J call is doubtful. The CDR3 length is 14 residues. Germline values: CDR1 DFQATT, CDR2 SNEGSKA (reference sequence). CDR3: CSAASGGGANEQFF. CDR3 in DNA: TGCAGTGCCGCCTCGGGGGGGGGGGCCAATGAGCAGTTCTTC.

This clonotype showed up just once. J is TRBJ2-2 and V is TRBV7-9; no clear D gene. V was pared by 5 bases and J by 6 bases, with 19 bases between. The CDR3 is 16 amino acids. The germline V gene encodes CDR1 SEHNR and CDR2 FQNEAQ (reference sequence). CDR3 sequence reads: CASSPAVAIGAGELFF. Written as DNA, the CDR3 is TGTGCCAGCAGCCCGGCGGTGGCAATTGGCGCCGGGGAGCTGTTTTTT.

This clonotype appeared many times. The chain joins TRBV29-1 to TRBJ2-5; D ambiguous. The CDR3 length is 14 residues. The V gene's germline CDR1 is SQVTM and CDR2 ANQGSEA. The ends were cut back, 3 bases at V and 2 bases at J, with 13 bases in the middle. The CDR3 sequence is CSVDGLLEQETQYF. In nucleotides, the CDR3 is TGCAGCGTTGATGGGCTCCTGGAACAAGAGACCCAGTACTTC. Complete variable domain (other parts from reference TRBV29-1 and TRBJ2-5): SAVISQKPSRDICQRGTSLTIQCQVDSQVTMMFWYRQQPGQSLTLIATANQGSEATYESGFVIDKFPISRPNLTFSTLTVSNMSPEDSSIYLCSVDGLLEQETQYFGPGTRLLVL.

The chain is built from TRBV14 and TRBJ2-2; tentatively, D is TRBD2 (5 bases). The V gene lost 1 base and the J gene lost 9 bases, with 12 bases spanning the gap. The CDR3 runs to 14 residues. Germline loops: CDR1 SGHDN, CDR2 FVKESK. CDR3 protein: CASSQAGFARELFF. Here the CDR3 DNA reads TGTGCCAGCAGCCAAGCGGGATTTGCCAGGGAGCTGTTTTTT.

V and J are TRBV6-1 and TRBJ1-5; D is uncertain. The CDR3 sequence is 16 residues long. Trimming cost V 5 bases and J 1 base, with 15 bases left between them. Germline values: CDR1 MNHNS, CDR2 SASEGT. The chain's CDR3 is CASSPRIGLSNQPQHF. The CDR3 nucleotides are TGTGCCAGCAGTCCGCGAATAGGGCTAAGCAATCAGCCCCAGCATTTT.

A note on this clonotype: The conserved closing phenylalanine or tryptophan is absent in this CDR3, likely reflecting a read error. The gene calls are TRBV2 and TRBJ2-2, with 8 positions matching TRBD2. V shed 10 bases and J 0 bases; nucleotides not matched to a gene: 7. The germline V gene encodes CDR1 SNHLY and CDR2 FYNNEI. The CDR3 is made up of 15 amino acids. In DNA, the CDR3 is TGTGCCACGATGAAGCGGGAGACGAACACCGGGGAGCTGTTTCTT. It translates to CATMKRETNTGELFL.

V gene TRBV9 combines with J gene TRBJ2-7; 8 bases match TRBD1. V was pared by 4 bases and J by 4 bases, with 10 bases of the junction left unmatched. From germline, CDR1 is SGDLS and CDR2 YYNGEE. This CDR3 has 15 amino acids. The CDR3: CASSQMTGARYEQYF. CDR3 nucleotide sequence: TGTGCCAGCAGCCAAATGACAGGGGCGCGGTACGAGCAGTACTTC.

This clonotype was seen only a few times. J is TRBJ1-2 and V is TRBV2; perhaps TRBD1 as D (6 bases). V was pared by 6 bases and J by 4 bases, with 18 bases between. The CDR3 sequence is 15 residues long. Germline values: CDR1 SNHLY, CDR2 FYNNEI. In nucleotides, the CDR3 is TGTGCCAGCAGCCTTCCCACAGGGATGGGCTATGGCTACACCTTC. This gives the protein CASSLPTGMGYGYTF.

This clonotype has only a few counts. This chain connects TRBV10-3 to TRBJ1-1; 7 bases align to TRBD1. Germline V gives CDR1 ENHRY, CDR2 SYGVKD. Trimming cost V 10 bases and J 3 bases; bases outside gene matches: 14. The CDR3 has 15 amino acids. The chain's CDR3 is CASRSFKGQYTEAFF. The CDR3 DNA follows: TGTGCCAGCAGGAGTTTCAAGGGACAGTACACTGAAGCTTTCTTT.

This chain uses TRBV11-1 with TRBJ1-4; maybe TRBD1 (6 bases). Germline V CDR1 and CDR2: SGHAT, FQDESV (reference sequence). Trimming stripped 4 bases from V and 8 bases from J, with 17 bases between. This CDR3 is built from 15 residues. CDR3 sequence (DNA): TGTGCCAGCAGCTCGACAGGTTTCTTGCCGGAAAAACTGTTTTTT. This encodes CASSSTGFLPEKLFF. Filled out from reference TRBV11-1 and TRBJ1-4, the complete variable domain reads EAEVAQSPRYKITEKSQAVAFWCDPISGHATLYWYRQILGQGPELLVQFQDESVVDDSQLPKDRFSAERLKGVDSTLKIQPAELGDSAMYLCASSSTGFLPEKLFFGSGTQLSVL.

Remarks on this clonotype: Its ends do not fully match the called genes, so a read error is possible. The CDR3 region has the DNA TGTGCCAGCAGTTACAGGAGCAGCTCCTATGGCTACACCTTC. It specifies CASSYRSSSYGYTF. This chain connects TRBV10-3 to TRBJ1-2; TRBD1 might be the D (5 bases). The CDR3 totals 14 residues. Germline V gene lookup returns CDR1 ENHRY and CDR2 SYGVKD.

For this clonotype: The junction does not match germline at one end; this may be a read error. The rearrangement uses TRBV7-8 and TRBJ1-5, with D maybe TRBD1 (5 bases). This CDR3 spans 14 amino acids. CDR1 SGHVS and CDR2 FQNEAQ come from the germline V gene. The chain's CDR3 is CASSRDGGNQSQHF. The CDR3 DNA follows: TGTGCCAGCAGTCGGGACGGTGGCAATCAGTCCCAGCATTTT.

The gene calls are TRBV19 and TRBJ2-2, with 9 bases that match TRBD1. This CDR3 spans 14 amino acids. Germline lookup yields CDR1 LNHDA and CDR2 SQIVND (reference sequence). V lost 8 bases to trimming and J lost 1 base; unmatched junction nucleotides: 2. The CDR3 DNA reads as TGTGCCAGTGGGGGACAGGGGAACACCGGGGAGCTGTTTTTT. It codes for CASGGQGNTGELFF.

This clonotype was seen ten or more times. The chain recombines TRBV25-1 with TRBJ1-6; TRBD1 agrees at 8 bases. Germline CDR1 and CDR2: MGHDK and SYGVNS. V was pared by 6 bases and J by 0 bases, with 7 bases of the junction left unmatched. The CDR3 runs to 17 residues. The CDR3 reads CASSSGTGFSYNSPLHF. The DNA for the CDR3 is TGTGCCAGCAGCTCCGGGACAGGATTCTCCTATAATTCACCCCTCCACTTT.

This chain uses TRBV9 with TRBJ2-5; no clear D gene. The length of the CDR3 is 15 residues. Germline V gives CDR1 SGDLS, CDR2 YYNGEE. The ends were cut back, 2 bases at V and 9 bases at J, with 20 bases in the middle. This chain's CDR3 is CASSVDGQVGQPQYF. The CDR3 nucleotides read TGTGCCAGCAGCGTGGACGGGCAGGTTGGCCAGCCCCAGTACTTC.

The J gene is TRBJ1-5, the V gene TRBV24-1; D call uncertain. The V gene lost 5 bases and the J gene lost 5 bases, with 21 bases spanning the gap. The CDR3 is made up of 17 amino acids. CDR1 is KGHDR, CDR2 SFDVKD, per germline. DNA for the CDR3: TGTGCCACCAGTGGCTCGCTGGAACACACCGGGGATCAGCCCCAGCATTTT. It yields the protein CATSGSLEHTGDQPQHF.

V usage is TRBV19 and J usage is TRBJ1-2; perhaps TRBD1 as D (6 bases). V lost 7 bases and J 4 bases, leaving 16 bases between the germline ends. Per the germline V gene, CDR1 is LNHDA and CDR2 is SQIVND (reference sequence). This CDR3 comprises 14 residues. The CDR3 DNA follows: TGTGCCAGTACCCCTCGACAGGTCCTCTATGGCTACACCTTC. Its protein is CASTPRQVLYGYTF.